This T cell receptor (beta chain) originates from a study of T-cell reconstitution after alpha-beta-depleted transplantation in children. Findings and caveats of the study: Reportedly, roughly two months post-transplant, alpha-beta T cells arose from several hundred expanded graft clones. From surviving recipient T cells and thymic progenitors came the high day-60 TCRbeta diversity observed in some patients. A year had passed since transplant, and T-cell counts and diversity by then came mostly from newly produced T cells.

This clonotype was found a few times. As yet, its antigen is unknown. Construction of the TCRbeta library involved unique molecular identifiers. MiXCR, run by TCRdb on the PCR reads, gives a single entry per CDR3 protein. The table includes a few hundred thousand distinct CDR3 sequences, roughly 30% detected once. The TCR comes from a boy less than two years old with Wiskott-Aldrich syndrome, due to receive a stem cell transplant. The sequences come from PBMCs, collected before TCRalphabeta/CD19-depleted stem cell transplant.

This chain's CDR3 is CATSRVPRQPQETQYF. The CDR3 bases are TGTGCCACCAGCAGAGTCCCGAGACAGCCTCAAGAGACCCAGTACTTC. This chain uses TRBV15 with TRBJ2-5, with D perhaps TRBD1 (5 bases). This CDR3 region has 16 residues. The germline V and J ends were trimmed by 1 base and 2 bases, with 14 bases remaining between them. Germline V CDR1 and CDR2: LNHNV, YYDKDF (reference sequence).